Here is one TCR beta chain with its context. Its specificity is unknown. V was cut by 6 bases and J by 13 bases, with 22 bases left in between. Germline loops: CDR1 MNHEY, CDR2 SVGAGI. The CDR3 has 15 amino acids. PCR amplification relied on 60 Vbeta primers (plus 13 Jbeta primers). TCRdb's copy holds only in-frame clones and misses some; the assay was immunoSEQ multiplex PCR. The sample has around 83,000 clones, around 80% seen once. The data derive from a study of cytomegalovirus exposure and HLA in healthy donors. Notes on the study in general: Evidence from a later analysis indicated that most CMV-associated TCR beta chains looked HLA-restricted. The authors later linked a missense DCLRE1C variant to TCR beta V- and J-gene trimming.

This receptor was obtained from a male donor in good health and CMV-seropositive. The chain has TRBV6-5 and TRBJ1-6, with unresolved D. Source material: PBMCs. The DNA of the CDR3 is TGTGCCAGCAGGGAGAACGGACTACACATGCGGCCCCTCCACTTT. This encodes CASRENGLHMRPLHF.